This T cell receptor (beta chain) was retrieved from a study of T cells after yellow fever vaccination. A few counts support this clonotype. Germline trimming cut 4 bases from V and 3 bases from J; bases unmatched to any gene: 10. Germline-derived CDR1 and CDR2 are SGHAT and FQDESV (reference sequence). The CDR3 runs to 18 residues. TCRdb reanalysed the 5' RACE reads using MiXCR and keeps one entry per CDR3 protein. The sample contains around 310,000 distinct CDR3 sequences, 8.7% of which appear only once. Sequences were derived from PBMCs, sampled on the day of the first yellow fever vaccination. The origin of this receptor is a man younger than 30 who received the YFV17D yellow fever vaccine. The chain links TRBV11-1 to TRBJ2-2, with TRBD2 identical over 11 bases. CDR3 sequence: CASSSIAGGPRDTGELFF. The CDR3 nucleotides are TGTGCCAGCAGCTCCATAGCGGGGGGGCCGAGGGACACCGGGGAGCTGTTTTTT.